This entry lists 2 T cell receptor beta chains sequenced from one sample in a study of cytomegalovirus exposure and HLA in healthy donors. Vbeta (60) and Jbeta (13) primers were used in the PCR. Clones were read by immunoSEQ multiplex PCR, and TCRdb kept only the in-frame ones, dropping some. The sample yields about 150,000 clones, over 70% seen once. Sequenced material: PBMCs. These receptors were obtained from a woman between 50 and 59 years old in good health and CMV-seropositive.

V is TRBV11-2 and J is TRBJ1-2; D remains unclear. The germline V and J ends were trimmed by 0 bases and 6 bases, with 8 bases remaining between them. The CDR3 runs 13 residues. CDR1 and CDR2 (germline): SGHAT, FQNNGV. The CDR3 region is CASSLDRRNGYTF. DNA for the CDR3: TGTGCCAGCAGCTTAGATCGGAGGAATGGCTACACCTTC.

This sequence joins TRBV28 and TRBJ1-4; 7 bases are a match to TRBD1. Looked up from germline, CDR1 is MDHEN and CDR2 is SYDVKM. V gave up 3 bases and J gave up 4 bases; unmatched junction bases: 5. The CDR3 totals 15 residues. CDR3 residues: CASSLPGQHNEKLFF. The CDR3 nucleotides read TGTGCCAGCAGTTTGCCGGGACAGCATAATGAAAAACTGTTTTTT.